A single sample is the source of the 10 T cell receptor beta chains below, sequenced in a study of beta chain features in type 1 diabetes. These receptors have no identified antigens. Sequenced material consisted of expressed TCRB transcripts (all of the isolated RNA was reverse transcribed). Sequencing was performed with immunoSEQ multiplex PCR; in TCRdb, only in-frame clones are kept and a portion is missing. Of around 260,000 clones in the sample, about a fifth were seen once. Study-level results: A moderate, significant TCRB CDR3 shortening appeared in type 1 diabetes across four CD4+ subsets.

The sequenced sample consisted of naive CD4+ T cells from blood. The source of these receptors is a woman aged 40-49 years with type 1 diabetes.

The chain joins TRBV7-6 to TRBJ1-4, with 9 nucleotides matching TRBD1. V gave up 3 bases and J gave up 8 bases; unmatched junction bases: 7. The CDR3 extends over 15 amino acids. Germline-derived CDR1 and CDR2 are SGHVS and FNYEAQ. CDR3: CASSLGDRAGEKLFF. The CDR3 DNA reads TGTGCCAGCAGCTTGGGGGACAGGGCGGGAGAAAAACTGTTTTTT.

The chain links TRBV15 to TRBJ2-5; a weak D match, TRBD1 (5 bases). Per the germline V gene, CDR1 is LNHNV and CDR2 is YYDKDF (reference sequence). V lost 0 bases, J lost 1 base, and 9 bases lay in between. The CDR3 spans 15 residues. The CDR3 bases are TGTGCCACCAGCAGAGATCGCCAGGGCCAAGAGACCCAGTACTTC. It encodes CATSRDRQGQETQYF.

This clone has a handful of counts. CDR3 sequence: CASSSFSGTGENEQFF. In nucleotides, the CDR3 is TGTGCCAGCAGCTCATTTTCCGGGACAGGGGAGAATGAGCAGTTCTTC. The chain has TRBV11-2 and TRBJ2-1; 10 nucleotides match TRBD1. Per the germline V gene, CDR1 is SGHAT and CDR2 is FQNNGV. CDR3 length: 16 residues. J gave up 7 bases and V 4 bases, and 10 bases lay outside the gene matches. The whole variable domain, filled in from reference TRBV11-2 and TRBJ2-1, reads EAGVAQSPRYKIIEKRQSVAFWCNPISGHATLYWYQQILGQGPKLLIQFQNNGVVDDSQLPKDRFSAERLKGVDSTLKIQPAKLEDSAVYLCASSSFSGTGENEQFFGPGTRLTVL.

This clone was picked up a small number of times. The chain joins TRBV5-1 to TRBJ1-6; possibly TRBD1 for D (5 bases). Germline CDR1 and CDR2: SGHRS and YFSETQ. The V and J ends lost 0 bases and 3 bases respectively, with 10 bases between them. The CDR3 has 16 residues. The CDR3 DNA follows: TGCGCCAGCAGCTTGGAGGCGGGGGGCTATAATTCACCCCTCCACTTT. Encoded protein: CASSLEAGGYNSPLHF.

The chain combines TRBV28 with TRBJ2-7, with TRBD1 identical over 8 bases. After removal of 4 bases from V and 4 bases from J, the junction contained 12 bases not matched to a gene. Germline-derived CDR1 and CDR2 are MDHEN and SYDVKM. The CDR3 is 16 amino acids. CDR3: CASSSYAGTGPYEQYF. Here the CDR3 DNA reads TGTGCCAGCAGTTCGTACGCCGGGACAGGCCCGTACGAGCAGTACTTC.

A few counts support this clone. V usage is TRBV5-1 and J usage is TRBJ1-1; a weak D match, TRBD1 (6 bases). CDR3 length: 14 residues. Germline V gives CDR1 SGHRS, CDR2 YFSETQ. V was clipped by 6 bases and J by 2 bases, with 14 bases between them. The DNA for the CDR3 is TGCGCCAGCAACCTTGGACAGATCAACACTGAAGCTTTCTTT. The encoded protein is CASNLGQINTEAFF.

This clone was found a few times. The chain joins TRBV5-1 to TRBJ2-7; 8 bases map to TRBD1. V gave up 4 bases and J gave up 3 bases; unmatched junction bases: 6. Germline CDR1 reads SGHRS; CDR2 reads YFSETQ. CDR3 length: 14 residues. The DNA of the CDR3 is TGCGCCAGCAGCCGGGGACAGGAATTCTACGAGCAGTACTTC. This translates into CASSRGQEFYEQYF.

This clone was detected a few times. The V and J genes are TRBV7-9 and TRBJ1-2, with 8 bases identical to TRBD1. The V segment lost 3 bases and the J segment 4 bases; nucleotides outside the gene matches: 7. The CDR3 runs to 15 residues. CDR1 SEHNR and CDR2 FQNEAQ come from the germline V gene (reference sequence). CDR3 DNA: TGTGCCAGCAGCTTCCCCCTCGACAGGGGCTATGGCTACACCTTC. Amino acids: CASSFPLDRGYGYTF.

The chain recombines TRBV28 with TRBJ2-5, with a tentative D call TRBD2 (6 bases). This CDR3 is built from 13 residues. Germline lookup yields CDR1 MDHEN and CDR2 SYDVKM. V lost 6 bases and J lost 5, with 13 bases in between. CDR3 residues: CASSPRERETQYF. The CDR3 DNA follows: TGTGCCAGCAGCCCCCGGGAGCGGGAGACCCAGTACTTC.

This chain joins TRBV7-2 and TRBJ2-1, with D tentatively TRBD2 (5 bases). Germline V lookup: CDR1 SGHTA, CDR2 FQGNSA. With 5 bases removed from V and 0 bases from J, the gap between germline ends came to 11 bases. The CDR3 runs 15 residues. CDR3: CASSPEEASYNEQFF. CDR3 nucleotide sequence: TGTGCCAGCAGCCCGGAGGAGGCCTCCTACAATGAGCAGTTCTTC.